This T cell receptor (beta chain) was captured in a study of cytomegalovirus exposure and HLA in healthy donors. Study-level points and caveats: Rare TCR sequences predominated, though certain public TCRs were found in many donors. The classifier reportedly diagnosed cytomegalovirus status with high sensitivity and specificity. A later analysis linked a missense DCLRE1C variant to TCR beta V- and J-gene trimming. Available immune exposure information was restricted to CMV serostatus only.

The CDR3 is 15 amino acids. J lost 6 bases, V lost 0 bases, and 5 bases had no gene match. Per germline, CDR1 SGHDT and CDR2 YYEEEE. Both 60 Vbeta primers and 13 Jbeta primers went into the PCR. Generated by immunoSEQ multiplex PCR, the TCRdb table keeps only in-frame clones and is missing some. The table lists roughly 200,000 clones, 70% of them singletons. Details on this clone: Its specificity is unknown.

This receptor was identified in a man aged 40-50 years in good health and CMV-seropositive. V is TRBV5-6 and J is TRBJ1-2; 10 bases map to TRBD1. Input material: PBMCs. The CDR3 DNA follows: TGTGCCAGCAGCTTGGCCCGACAGGGGGCGAATGGCTACACCTTC. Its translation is CASSLARQGANGYTF.